This TCR beta chain stems from a study of neurological immune-mediated disorders. To note about this clonotype: Its antigen is unidentified.

The making of cDNA relied on 5'RACE with 10-nucleotide random UMIs. From 15-18 subjects, over 160 million TCR-beta sequences were obtained in each sequencing run. TCRdb redid the calling of the 5' RACE reads with MiXCR, one entry per CDR3 protein. The sample has just over 20,000 distinct CDR3 sequences, roughly 17% seen once. Broader study findings: Any association between clinical or MRI features and the multiple sclerosis repertoire cluster was absent.

Germline V gene lookup returns CDR1 SGHDN and CDR2 FVKESK. The CDR3 consists of 15 residues. V lost 4 bases, J lost 4 bases, and 5 bases stayed unmatched. Around 900,000 sorted CD4+ or CD8+ T cells made each library. V is TRBV14 and J is TRBJ2-2, with 8 nucleotides matching TRBD1. The clonotype was recovered from a woman aged 18-29 years with multiple sclerosis. The sample taken for sequencing was CD8+ T cells from blood. CDR3 DNA: TGTGCCAGCAGCCGGGGGGACAGGTCCACCGGGGAGCTGTTTTTT. Translation: CASSRGDRSTGELFF.